This TCR beta chain comes out of a study of early T cells in non-severe SARS-CoV-2 infection. TCRdb passed the 5' RACE reads through MiXCR, listing each CDR3 protein once. The sample gives 80,000 or so distinct CDR3 sequences, around 5.6% of which show up once; about 7.5% is in the top ten. The CDR3 loop spans 11 amino acids. Germline lookup yields CDR1 SQVTM and CDR2 ANQGSEA. V was pared by 5 bases and J by 13 bases, with 1 base of the junction left unmatched. The sequence was obtained from an adult who was a healthcare worker with PCR-confirmed SARS-CoV-2 infection or an uninfected control (not recorded which). This chain joins TRBV29-1 and TRBJ2-3; TRBD2 agrees at 15 bases. The specimen sequenced was whole blood. The CDR3 sequence: CSVRTSGREYF. In nucleotides, the CDR3 is TGCAGCGTTCGGACTAGCGGGAGGGAGTATTTT.